These T cell receptor beta chains were read from a single sample in a study of cytomegalovirus exposure and HLA in healthy donors. Profiled with immunoSEQ multiplex PCR; TCRdb holds only in-frame clones, not every one. There are some 120,000 clones in the sample; about 83% occur only once, and roughly 2% lies in the top ten. Sequenced sample: PBMCs. The origin of the receptors is a woman younger than 45 in good health and CMV-seronegative. CDR3s include the opening cysteine and the closing phenylalanine or tryptophan.

TRBJ1-4,TRBV29-1,CSVLQGPNEKLFF
TRBJ1-1,TRBV12-5,CASGLSPPGTAFF
TRBJ1-2,TRBV5-1,CASSLDGSAGARDGYTF
TRBJ1-4,TRBV9,CASSGYTGGDEKLFF
TRBJ2-7,TRBV5-4,CASSLGSGVYEQYF
TRBJ1-1,TRBV30,CAWSPGQGLEAFF
TRBJ1-4,TRBV18,CASSPLSGEKLFF
TRBJ1-3,TRBV5-6,CASSLADGHSGNTIYF
TRBJ2-5,TRBV11-2,CASSIGLAGVNKETQYF
TRBJ2-7,TRBV30,CAWTTPGASGREQYF
TRBJ2-4,TRBV18,CASSGTGVAKNIQYF
TRBJ2-2,TRBV16,CASSQGLTANTGELFF
TRBJ1-1,TRBV11-2,CASSQRQGVERTEAFF
TRBJ1-2,TRBV18,CASSPLIEGVGGGYTF
TRBJ1-3,TRBV7-9,CASSLEVTGVGNTIYF
TRBJ2-3,TRBV15,CATSGTGPWGTDTQYF
TRBJ1-5,TRBV18,CASSPDRGGQPQHF
TRBJ2-3,TRBV5-5,CASSTGGSSDTQYF
TRBJ1-2,TRBV5-1,CASSHGQGSYGYTF
TRBJ2-7,TRBV7-9,CASSLAGFREEQYF
TRBJ2-7,TRBV19,CASSPQGAPTYEQYF
TRBJ2-5,TRBV7-9,CASSLDGGETQYF
TRBJ1-1,TRBV28,CASKEGQAVTEAFF
TRBJ2-7,TRBV9,CASGGAEQYF
TRBJ1-1,TRBV19,CASSILPPSGTEAFF
TRBJ2-7,TRBV2,CASSSGKIEQYF
TRBJ1-2,TRBV9,CASSPPGGANGYTF
TRBJ2-5,TRBV7-7,CASRPGGGGFQETQYF
TRBJ2-7,TRBV19,CASSKSGTSGAFSSYEQYF
TRBJ2-2,TRBV7-2,CASSPGGGHTGELFF
TRBJ1-1,TRBV11-3,CASSTEIGTEAFF
TRBJ1-3,TRBV28,CASSPRQSVNTIYF
TRBJ2-5,TRBV5-1,CASSLGTVEETQYF
TRBJ2-1,TRBV11-3,CASSPLAGATYNEQFF
TRBJ2-7,TRBV7-2,CASSLHQGTNEQYF
TRBJ1-3,TRBV27,CASRTGPSGGTIYF
TRBJ2-7,TRBV30,CAWSQGVFEQYF
TRBJ2-2,TRBV5-1,CASSLRRSNTGELFF
TRBJ1-3,TRBV30,CAWMTQGAGTIYF
TRBJ2-6,TRBV7-3,CASSLQHGTGDSGANVLTF
TRBJ2-7,TRBV7-8,CASSPDYPRSYEQYF
TRBJ1-2,TRBV5-1,CASSLGQGSYTF
TRBJ2-1,TRBV6-4,CASSDSGLVGSSEQFF
TRBJ2-1,TRBV4-3,CASSPNGGALDEQFF